The T cell receptor (beta chain) described here comes from a study of Graves' ophthalmopathy and Graves' hyperthyroidism. The study, taken as a whole, reports: Most expanded thyroid clonotypes above 0.001 frequency also appeared in blood.

Amplified TCR beta CDR3 regions were obtained using RNA transcripts as template. A first-round RT-PCR used HTBI primers, followed by a second-round multiplex PCR. Using its own MiXCR run on the multiplex PCR reads, TCRdb lists one record per CDR3 protein. The data show about 1.1 million distinct CDR3 sequences, about two fifths seen once. This clonotype was detected many times. Its specificity is unknown. CDR1 is SGHRS and CDR2 is YFSETQ in the germline V gene. This CDR3 has 17 residues. Trimming left V 2 bases short and J 5 bases short, with 19 bases between. Material: peripheral blood or thyroid tissue (not recorded which). This chain joins TRBV5-1 and TRBJ1-4, with D uncertain. The receptor was derived from an adult man with Graves' hyperthyroidism. This CDR3 is CASSFKGSAATNEKLFF. In nucleotides, the CDR3 is TGCGCCAGCAGCTTCAAGGGATCCGCGGCTACAAATGAAAAACTGTTTTTT.